This entry concerns a single T cell receptor beta chain. The source of the sample is a study of blood T cell repertoires in COVID-19. For the study at large: Sample material is recorded as cDNA or gDNA derived from T cells, B-cell-depleted T cells, or PBMCs.

The junction had 1 base not matched to a gene; V was cut back by 4 bases and J by 4 bases. The CDR3 totals 14 residues. Germline V lookup: CDR1 LGHDT, CDR2 YNNKEL (reference sequence). In the study's own analysis: Quantification of nucleated cells was approximated via reference gene primer amplification. Generated by immunoSEQ multiplex PCR, the TCRdb table keeps only in-frame clones and is missing some. Clone size and V and J calls were adopted from that table, with D and trimming inferred from the DNA. The sample yields roughly 69,000 clones, roughly 88% seen once. The V call is TRBV3-1 (or the pseudogene TRBV3-2), the J call TRBJ2-1, with 10 positions matching TRBD2. The sample comprised peripheral blood. The receptor was derived from a human donor in a cohort sampled during active COVID-19. CDR3 DNA sequence: TGTGCCAGCAGCCCTAGCGGGGGTTACAATGAGCAGTTCTTC. It specifies CASSPSGGYNEQFF.